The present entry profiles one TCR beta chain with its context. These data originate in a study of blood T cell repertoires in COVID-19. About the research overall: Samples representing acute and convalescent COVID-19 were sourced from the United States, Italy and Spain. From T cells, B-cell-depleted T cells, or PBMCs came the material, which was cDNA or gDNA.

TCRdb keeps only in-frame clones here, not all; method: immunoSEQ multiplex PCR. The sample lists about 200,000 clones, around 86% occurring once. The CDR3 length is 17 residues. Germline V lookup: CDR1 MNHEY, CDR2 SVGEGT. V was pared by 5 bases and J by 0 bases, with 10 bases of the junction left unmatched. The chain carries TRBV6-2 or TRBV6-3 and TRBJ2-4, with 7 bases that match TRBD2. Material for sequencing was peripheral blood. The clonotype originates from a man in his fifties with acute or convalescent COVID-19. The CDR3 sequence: CASSPPSGMLAKNIQYF. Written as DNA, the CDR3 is TGTGCCAGCAGTCCCCCTAGCGGTATGCTAGCCAAAAACATTCAGTACTTC.